The count of the clone carrying this TCR beta chain is one. What it recognizes is unknown. Using immunoSEQ multiplex PCR, the repertoire was profiled, and TCRdb retains in-frame clones only, with some absent. The sample carries approximately 33,000 clones, less than 80% recorded once. This specimen comes from a study of STAT5B mutations in CD4+ large granular lymphocyte leukemia. General study findings and limits: Approximately 25% of private leukemic clonotypes occurred rarely in other patients' non-leukemic repertoires.

The CDR3 has 17 amino acids. Germline CDR1 SGHAT, CDR2 FQNNGV. V was clipped by 0 bases and J by 2 bases; unmatched bases: 2. The chain recombines TRBV11-2 with TRBJ2-3, with 13 bases fitting TRBD2. This sequence originates from a human donor in good health. Material: CD4+ T cells from blood buffy coats. The CDR3 sequence: CASSLEGLAGHTDTQYF. The CDR3 bases are TGTGCCAGCAGCTTAGAGGGACTAGCGGGGCACACAGATACGCAGTATTTT.